One sample yielded the 12 T cell receptor beta chains listed below, sequenced in a study of blood T cell repertoires in COVID-19. Clones were sequenced by immunoSEQ multiplex PCR, and TCRdb holds only the in-frame ones, with some missing. Of 100,000 to 150,000 clones listed, about 88% are singletons. What was sequenced was peripheral blood. The receptors stem from a man aged 45 to 65 with active COVID-19.

The chain is built from TRBV7-9 and TRBJ2-5, with 7 nucleotides matching TRBD2. The CDR3 loop spans 14 amino acids. V lost 2 bases and J lost 6; bases outside the gene matches: 6. Germline CDR1 and CDR2: SEHNR and FQNEAQ (reference sequence). The CDR3 DNA reads as TGTGCCAGCAGCTTAAGCGGGATAGGGCAGACCCAGTACTTC. Amino acids: CASSLSGIGQTQYF.

CDR3 residues: CASSLGTPPQYF. DNA for the CDR3: TGTGCCAGCAGTTTAGGGACACCTCCCCAGTACTTC. This sequence joins TRBV12-3 or TRBV12-4 and TRBJ2-5; D perhaps matches TRBD1 (5 bases). This CDR3 is built from 12 residues. Trimming took 1 base from V and 9 from J, leaving 9 bases between them.

The rearrangement links TRBV7-2 to TRBJ2-1; 9 nucleotides align to TRBD2. Losses at the gene ends were 5 bases for V and 6 bases for J; bases not matched to a gene: 5. The CDR3 spans 14 residues. Germline values: CDR1 SGHTA, CDR2 FQGNSA. The CDR3 protein is CASSQGLAPNEQFF. The CDR3 DNA follows: TGTGCCAGCAGCCAAGGACTAGCGCCCAATGAGCAGTTCTTC. Using reference TRBV7-2 and TRBJ2-1 for the parts outside the CDR3, the full variable domain is GAGVSQSPSNKVTEKGKDVELRCDPISGHTALYWYRQSLGQGLEFLIYFQGNSAPDKSGLPSDRFSAERTGGSVSTLTIQRTQQEDSAVYLCASSQGLAPNEQFFGPGTRLTVL.

The chain carries TRBV30 and TRBJ1-2; D gene uncertain. This CDR3 is 11 amino acids long. V was shortened by 4 bases and J by 3 bases, with 6 bases between the two germline ends. The germline gives CDR1 GTSNPN, CDR2 SVGIG (reference sequence). The CDR3 nucleotides are TGTGCCTGGACCTCCCACTATGGCTACACCTTC. Protein sequence: CAWTSHYGYTF.

This sequence joins TRBV19 and TRBJ2-7, with a tentative D call TRBD2 (6 bases). Deletions cut 2 bases from V and 5 bases from J, with 13 bases between. CDR1 and CDR2 from the germline V gene are LNHDA and SQIVND (reference sequence). This CDR3 comprises 14 residues. The chain's CDR3 is CASSIRAGRHEQYF. CDR3 coding DNA: TGTGCCAGTAGTATAAGGGCGGGGCGTCACGAGCAGTACTTC.

The chain joins TRBV12-1 to TRBJ1-5; the table's D gene call, TRBD1, was not cross checked with the DNA. TRBV12-1 is a documented pseudogene. This CDR3 is 16 amino acids long. This CDR3 reads CASSFPGDGRNQPQHF. CDR3 sequence (DNA): TGTGCCAGCAGCTTTCCAGGGGACGGTCGCAATCAGCCCCAGCATTTT.

The chain combines TRBV3-1 (or the pseudogene TRBV3-2) with TRBJ1-2; D possibly corresponds to TRBD1 (5 bases). CDR1 and CDR2 from the germline V gene are LGHDT and YNNKEL (reference sequence). Trimming shortened V by 5 bases and J by 8 bases, and 12 bases separated the two germline ends. There are 12 residues in the CDR3. CDR3 amino acids: CASSLGLRGYTF. CDR3 DNA sequence: TGTGCCAGCAGCTTGGGACTTCGGGGCTACACCTTC.

This chain connects TRBV19 to TRBJ1-4, with 7 bases aligning to TRBD1. V shed 6 bases, J shed 14 bases, and the junction held 15 bases outside the gene matches. The CDR3 consists of 14 residues. Germline V gene sequence: CDR1 LNHDA, CDR2 SQIVND (reference sequence). The CDR3 coding sequence is TGTGCCAGTAGCCCCCAGGGGGGTCCCTTAGGCCTGTTTTTT. Translating gives CASSPQGGPLGLFF.

The rearrangement joins TRBV6-5 to TRBJ1-1; no definite D call. CDR1 and CDR2 (germline): MNHEY, SVGAGI. The CDR3 spans 13 residues. Trimming took off 6 bases at V and 1 base at J, with 9 bases between the two ends. DNA for the CDR3: TGTGCCAGCAGCCCGTCGTCGAACACTGAAGCTTTCTTT. It specifies CASSPSSNTEAFF.

The CDR3 nucleotides read TGCGCCAGCAGGGATGACAGGGGAGCGGAGACCCAGTACTTC. It is translated as CASRDDRGAETQYF. The chain couples TRBV5-1 to TRBJ2-5; 8 bases line up with TRBD1. The J segment lost 5 bases and the V segment lost 5 bases, leaving 8 bases of the junction unmatched. CDR1 and CDR2 from the germline V gene are SGHRS and YFSETQ. The CDR3 runs 14 residues. Using reference TRBV5-1 and TRBJ2-5 for the parts outside the CDR3, the full variable domain is KAGVTQTPRYLIKTRGQQVTLSCSPISGHRSVSWYQQTPGQGLQFLFEYFSETQRNKGNFPGRFSGRQFSNSRSEMNVSTLELGDSALYLCASRDDRGAETQYFGPGTRLLVL.

This sequence joins TRBV9 and TRBJ2-1; tentative D call: TRBD1 (6 bases). Looked up from germline, CDR1 is SGDLS and CDR2 is YYNGEE. Between the trimmed V and J ends, which lost 0 bases and 7 bases, there was a span of 14 bases. The CDR3 is 15 residues long. The CDR3 bases are TGTGCCAGCAGCGTAGAGACAGGTGGGTGGAATGAGCAGTTCTTC. Translated, it gives CASSVETGGWNEQFF.

The chain carries TRBV7-8 and TRBJ2-1, with TRBD2 matching 14 bases. The CDR3 spans 16 residues. Germline V gives CDR1 SGHVS, CDR2 FQNEAQ. With 0 bases clipped from V and 7 bases from J, the junction kept 2 bases outside the gene matches. In nucleotides, the CDR3 is TGTGCCAGCAGCTTAGCGGGACTAGCGGGAGTGAATGAGCAGTTCTTC. Translated: CASSLAGLAGVNEQFF.